This is a list of T cell receptor beta chains from one sample in a study of cytomegalovirus exposure and HLA in healthy donors. Sequencing was performed with immunoSEQ multiplex PCR; in TCRdb, only in-frame clones are kept and a portion is missing. The table lists 140,000 to 150,000 clones. The specimen was PBMCs. The receptor source for this set is a woman aged 45-65 years in good health and CMV-seronegative. Both conserved end residues are part of each CDR3. A D gene is named only where the DNA matches it firmly.

j_call v_call d_call cdr3_aa cdr3_nt
TRBJ2-2 TRBV7-9 TRBD2 CASSSRNTTSGYRGELFF TGTGCCAGCAGCTCGAGAAATACGACTAGCGGGTACCGCGGGGAGCTGTTTTTT
TRBJ2-7 TRBV27 . CASSSTGPYEQYF TGTGCCAGCAGTTCCACAGGACCCTACGAGCAGTACTTC
TRBJ2-1 TRBV7-9 . CASSLDRTSRGFSYNEQFF TGTGCCAGCAGCTTAGATAGGACATCGCGGGGATTCTCCTACAATGAGCAGTTCTTC
TRBJ2-1 TRBV5-1 TRBD2 CASSFPQLAGGDNEQFF TGCGCCAGCAGCTTCCCTCAACTAGCGGGAGGTGACAATGAGCAGTTCTTC
TRBJ2-2 TRBV7-6 . CASSLGIGRVAGELFF TGTGCCAGCAGCTTAGGCATTGGCAGGGTGGCCGGGGAGCTGTTTTTT
TRBJ1-1 TRBV28 . CASTAGQGNTEAFF TGTGCCAGCACCGCAGGTCAGGGGAACACTGAAGCTTTCTTT
TRBJ2-2 TRBV4-1 TRBD2 CASSQEDALAGMGLNTGELFF TGCGCCAGCAGCCAAGAGGACGCGCTAGCGGGAATGGGGCTGAACACCGGGGAGCTGTTTTTT
TRBJ2-1 TRBV4-1 . CASSPHRTKKFYNEQFF TGCGCCAGCAGCCCTCATCGCACTAAGAAGTTCTACAATGAGCAGTTCTTC
TRBJ2-7 TRBV11-2 . CASSSSVFSSYEQYF TGTGCCAGCAGCTCCTCGGTTTTTAGCTCCTACGAGCAGTACTTC
TRBJ2-3 TRBV4-1 TRBD1 CASSLSDRGGTDTQYF TGCGCCAGCAGCCTCTCCGACAGGGGTGGAACAGATACGCAGTATTTT
TRBJ2-4 TRBV19 TRBD2 CASSLLAGVEGIQYF TGTGCCAGTAGTCTACTAGCGGGAGTGGAAGGCATTCAGTACTTC
TRBJ1-1 TRBV4-3 TRBD1 CASSQARFAGGRENTEAFF TGCGCCAGCAGCCAAGCGAGGTTCGCAGGGGGCCGGGAGAACACTGAAGCTTTCTTT
TRBJ1-5 TRBV30 . CAWSGQRNQPQHF TGTGCCTGGAGTGGACAGCGTAATCAGCCCCAGCATTTT
TRBJ2-7 TRBV18 TRBD1 CASSPPTGTYEQYF TGTGCCAGCTCACCACCGACAGGGACCTACGAGCAGTACTTC
TRBJ2-1 TRBV28 TRBD2 CASSLGGSKDEQFF TGTGCCAGCAGTTTAGGCGGGAGTAAGGATGAGCAGTTCTTC
TRBJ2-6 TRBV19 TRBD1 CASSALTGGWSGANVLTF TGTGCCAGTAGTGCCTTAACAGGGGGCTGGTCTGGGGCCAACGTCCTGACTTTC
TRBJ2-7 TRBV5-4 TRBD2 CASSSGTSGIGFHF TGTGCCAGCAGCTCCGGGACTAGCGGGATAGGGTTTCACTTC
TRBJ2-3 TRBV30 TRBD1 CALTQGDLGDTQYF TGTGCCCTTACCCAGGGGGATTTGGGAGATACGCAGTATTTT
TRBJ1-1 TRBV18 . CASSPQWGGTEAFF TGTGCCAGCTCCCCACAGTGGGGGGGGACTGAAGCTTTCTTT
TRBJ1-1 TRBV19 . CASSRTRLSAEAFF TGTGCCAGTAGTCGCACCAGGCTCTCGGCTGAAGCTTTCTTT
TRBJ2-1 TRBV6-5 TRBD2 CASRGSGGSYNEQFF TGTGCCAGCAGGGGGAGCGGGGGCTCCTACAATGAGCAGTTCTTC
TRBJ1-5 TRBV7-2 . CASSLAAGAGQPQHF TGTGCCAGCAGCTTAGCGGCTGGGGCCGGTCAGCCCCAGCATTTT
TRBJ1-2 TRBV29-1 TRBD1 CSVERGTGRHYGYTF TGCAGCGTTGAACGGGGGACAGGGAGACACTATGGCTACACCTTC
TRBJ2-6 TRBV27 . CASSLISSSGANVLTF TGTGCCAGCAGTTTAATCAGTTCCTCTGGGGCCAACGTCCTGACTTTC
TRBJ1-1 TRBV9 . CASSVALVGEAFF TGTGCCAGCAGCGTAGCTCTCGTCGGTGAAGCTTTCTTT
TRBJ2-7 TRBV6-5 . CASSYDRAGAEQYF TGTGCCAGCAGTTACGACCGGGCGGGGGCCGAGCAGTACTTC
TRBJ2-3 TRBV5-4 TRBD1 CASSSRDRGLNTQYF TGTGCCAGCAGCTCCCGGGACAGGGGATTGAATACGCAGTATTTT
TRBJ2-6 TRBV18 . CASSQVVERRSGANVLTF TGTGCCAGCTCACAAGTCGTGGAGCGACGCTCTGGGGCCAACGTCCTGACTTTC
TRBJ2-3 TRBV7-9 . CASSLIQESTDTQYF TGTGCCAGCAGCTTAATTCAGGAATCCACAGATACGCAGTATTTT
TRBJ2-1 TRBV28 TRBD1 CASSTLRDRSYNEQFF TGTGCCAGCAGTACCCTCCGGGACAGGTCTTACAATGAGCAGTTCTTC
TRBJ2-1 TRBV6-5 TRBD1 CASREDRGRGNEQFF TGTGCCAGCAGAGAGGACAGGGGGCGAGGGAATGAGCAGTTCTTC
TRBJ2-7 TRBV5-4 . CASSPGRGARRYEQYF TGTGCCAGCAGCCCTGGTCGGGGGGCAAGAAGGTACGAGCAGTACTTC
TRBJ1-1 TRBV6-5 . CASSLGGNTEAFF TGTGCCAGCAGTCTTGGCGGGAACACTGAAGCTTTCTTT
TRBJ2-1 TRBV18 TRBD2 CASSPVASGDNEQFF TGTGCCAGCTCACCAGTGGCTAGCGGGGACAATGAGCAGTTCTTC
TRBJ1-2 TRBV4-2 TRBD1 CASSQQSTGATEGGYTF TGTGCCAGCAGCCAACAATCGACAGGGGCGACCGAAGGCGGCTACACCTTC
TRBJ2-7 TRBV2 TRBD2 CASNDHSGSGYEQYF TGTGCCAGCAATGACCATAGCGGGAGTGGCTACGAGCAGTACTTC
TRBJ1-1 TRBV29-1 . CSVELLSNNPEAFF TGCAGCGTTGAATTATTATCGAACAACCCTGAAGCTTTCTTT
TRBJ2-2 TRBV7-9 . CASRPTGSGELFF TGTGCCAGCAGGCCTACAGGATCCGGGGAGCTGTTTTTT
TRBJ2-1 TRBV9 TRBD2 CASSVTSGGAREQFF TGTGCCAGCAGCGTGACTAGCGGGGGGGCGCGGGAGCAGTTCTTC
TRBJ2-4 TRBV4-3 TRBD2 CASSQDAGDAKNIQYF TGCGCCAGCAGCCAAGACGCGGGAGACGCCAAAAACATTCAGTACTTC